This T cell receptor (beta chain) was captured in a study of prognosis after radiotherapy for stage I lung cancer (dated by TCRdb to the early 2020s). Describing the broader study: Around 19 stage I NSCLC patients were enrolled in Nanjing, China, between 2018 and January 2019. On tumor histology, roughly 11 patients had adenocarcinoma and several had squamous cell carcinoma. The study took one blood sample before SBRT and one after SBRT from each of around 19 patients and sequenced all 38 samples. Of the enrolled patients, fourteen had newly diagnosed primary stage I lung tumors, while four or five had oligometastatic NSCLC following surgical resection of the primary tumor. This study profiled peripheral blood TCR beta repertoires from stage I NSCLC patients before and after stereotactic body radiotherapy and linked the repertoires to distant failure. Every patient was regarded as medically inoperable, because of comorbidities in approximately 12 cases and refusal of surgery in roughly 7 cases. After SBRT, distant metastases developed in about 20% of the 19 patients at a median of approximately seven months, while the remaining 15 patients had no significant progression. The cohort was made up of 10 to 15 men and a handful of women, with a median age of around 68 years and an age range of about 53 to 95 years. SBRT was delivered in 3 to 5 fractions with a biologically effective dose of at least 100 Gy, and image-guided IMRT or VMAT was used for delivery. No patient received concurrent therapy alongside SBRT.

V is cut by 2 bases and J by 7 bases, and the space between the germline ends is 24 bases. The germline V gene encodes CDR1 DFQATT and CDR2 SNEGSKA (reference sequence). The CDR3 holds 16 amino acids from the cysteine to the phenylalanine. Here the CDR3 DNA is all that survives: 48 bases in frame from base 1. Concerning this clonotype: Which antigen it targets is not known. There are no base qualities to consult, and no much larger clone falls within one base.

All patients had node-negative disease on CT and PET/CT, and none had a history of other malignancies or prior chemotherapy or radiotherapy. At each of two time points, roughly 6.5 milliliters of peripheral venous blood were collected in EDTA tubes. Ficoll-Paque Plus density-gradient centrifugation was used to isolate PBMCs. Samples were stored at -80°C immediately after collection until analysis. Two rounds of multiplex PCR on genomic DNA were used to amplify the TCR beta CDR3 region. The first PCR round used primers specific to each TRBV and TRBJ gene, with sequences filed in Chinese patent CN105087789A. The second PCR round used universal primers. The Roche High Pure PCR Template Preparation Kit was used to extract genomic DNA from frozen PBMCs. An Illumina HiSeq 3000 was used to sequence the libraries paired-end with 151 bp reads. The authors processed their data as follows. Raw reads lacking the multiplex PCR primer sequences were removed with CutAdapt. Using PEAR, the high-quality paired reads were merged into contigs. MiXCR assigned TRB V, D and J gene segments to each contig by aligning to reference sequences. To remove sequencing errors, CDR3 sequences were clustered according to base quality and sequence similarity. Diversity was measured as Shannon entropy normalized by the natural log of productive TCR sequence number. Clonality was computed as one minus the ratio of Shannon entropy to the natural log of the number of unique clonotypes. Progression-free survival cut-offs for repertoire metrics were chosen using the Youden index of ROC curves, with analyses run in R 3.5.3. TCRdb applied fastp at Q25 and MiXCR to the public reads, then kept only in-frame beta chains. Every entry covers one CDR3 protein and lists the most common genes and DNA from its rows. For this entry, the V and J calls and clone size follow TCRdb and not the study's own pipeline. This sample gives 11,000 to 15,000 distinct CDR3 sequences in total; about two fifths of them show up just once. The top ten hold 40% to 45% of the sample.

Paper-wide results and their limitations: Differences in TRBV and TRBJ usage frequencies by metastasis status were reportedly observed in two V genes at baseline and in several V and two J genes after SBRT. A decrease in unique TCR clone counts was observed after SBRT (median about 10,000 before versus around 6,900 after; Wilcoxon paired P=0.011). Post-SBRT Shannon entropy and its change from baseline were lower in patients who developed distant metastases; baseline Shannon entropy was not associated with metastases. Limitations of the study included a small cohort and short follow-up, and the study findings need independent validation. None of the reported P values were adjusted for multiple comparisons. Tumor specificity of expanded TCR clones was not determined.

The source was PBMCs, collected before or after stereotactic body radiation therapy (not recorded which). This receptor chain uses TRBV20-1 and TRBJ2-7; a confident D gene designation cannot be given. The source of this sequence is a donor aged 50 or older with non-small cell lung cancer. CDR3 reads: CSARNSLDVSYNEQYF. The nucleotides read TGCAGTGCTAGAAATAGCCTAGACGTCTCCTACAATGAGCAGTACTTC.